This TCR beta chain stems from a study of shared clonotypes between healthy human individuals. Study-wide background: CD4 naive cells filled three plates per donor, CD4 memory three, CD8 naive two and CD8 memory one.

This CDR3 has 15 residues. V trimming: 5 bases; J trimming: 2 bases; junction bases outside the gene matches: 6. Germline-derived CDR1 and CDR2 are KGHSH and LQKENI. Repertoires were generated with immunoSEQ multiplex PCR, while TCRdb's copy carries only in-frame clones and drops some. The table lists 2 million to 2.5 million clones, approximately 95% of them singletons, with under 0.45% in the top ten. The specimen sequenced was naive CD4+ T cells from PBMCs. Subset reported: CD45RA+ positively selected. This clonotype originated in a man between 18 and 35 years old in good health. Some clones in this sample may be carry-over from other donors' samples. This chain links TRBV18 with TRBJ2-1, with 7 nucleotides matching TRBD1. The CDR3 sequence is CASSVTGEAYNEQFF. The CDR3 bases are TGTGCCAGCTCAGTTACAGGGGAAGCCTACAATGAGCAGTTCTTC.